This TCR beta chain was observed in a study of blood T cell repertoires in acute mononucleosis. Study context: Convalescent samples were collected 5 to 8 months after acute presentation, representing the memory response.

The germline V gene encodes CDR1 ENHRY and CDR2 SYGVKD. The CDR3 extends over 14 amino acids. cDNA came from RNA of at least 9,500 tetramer+ CD8 T cells. Unique molecular identifiers were added during V-to-J primer CDR3 amplification. Method: immunoSEQ multiplex PCR; TCRdb's copy keeps in-frame clones and lacks some. The sample holds approximately 1,800 clones, 20% seen once. As to time point: convalescence about 6 months (5-8 months) after acute presentation (visit 7). To note about this clone: A read error may be the cause here, since a much bigger clone is one base away.

The sample consisted of EBV YVL epitope tetramer+ CD8+ T cells sorted from PBMCs, taken during convalescence from infectious mononucleosis. Subset reported: CD8 T cells binding a tetramer with EBV BRLF1 109-117 peptide (YVL-BR). The source is a woman aged 18-30 years with infectious mononucleosis caused by EBV. This chain connects TRBV10-3 to TRBJ2-4, with a weak D call TRBD2 (6 bases). Near its end, the DNA agrees better with TRBJ2-7, so the J call may be wrong. CDR3 in amino acids: CAISETGVLHEQYF. CDR3 DNA sequence: TGTGCCATCAGTGAGACGGGAGTCCTCCACGAGCAGTACTTC.